These 31 T cell receptor beta chains were all obtained from the same sample, sequenced in a study of breast tumors, draining lymph nodes, adjacent tissues. TCRdb reprocessed the multiplex PCR reads with MiXCR, giving one entry per CDR3 protein. The sample lists roughly 130,000 distinct CDR3 sequences, 30% to 35% occurring once. Breast cancer patients provided tissue from their axillary draining lymph nodes. Material: axillary lymph node tissue. These receptors originate from a female donor with breast cancer. Some clones in this sample may be carry-over from other donors' samples.

This clonotype has a handful of counts. The J gene is TRBJ1-1, the V gene TRBV5-1; tentatively, D is TRBD1 (6 bases). With 0 bases removed from V and 2 bases from J, the gap between germline ends came to 8 bases. The CDR3 has 14 residues. Germline CDR1 and CDR2: SGHRS and YFSETQ. The CDR3 loop is CASSLGDINTEAFF. The CDR3 DNA is TGCGCCAGCAGCTTGGGGGACATTAACACTGAAGCTTTCTTT. Drawing the rest from reference TRBV5-1 and TRBJ1-1, the complete variable domain is KAGVTQTPRYLIKTRGQQVTLSCSPISGHRSVSWYQQTPGQGLQFLFEYFSETQRNKGNFPGRFSGRQFSNSRSEMNVSTLELGDSALYLCASSLGDINTEAFFGQGTRLTVV.

The chain is built from TRBV6-1 and TRBJ1-4, with 7 bases matching TRBD1. Germline-derived CDR1 and CDR2 are MNHNS and SASEGT. V lost 5 bases, J lost 12 bases, and 15 bases stayed unmatched. The length of the CDR3 is 15 residues. CDR3 in DNA: TGTGCCAGCAGTAGTCGGACAGGAGCAAGGGCAGAACTGTTTTTT. Residues: CASSSRTGARAELFF.

This rearrangement joins TRBV20-1 to TRBJ2-7; 9 bases align to TRBD1. The V and J ends lost 3 bases and 5 bases, in that order; junction bases with no gene match: 8. CDR1 DFQATT and CDR2 SNEGSKA come from the germline V gene (reference sequence). This CDR3 comprises 14 residues. The CDR3 loop reads CSASPGTGFNEQYF. The CDR3 DNA reads TGCAGTGCTAGCCCCGGGACAGGGTTTAACGAGCAGTACTTC.

This clonotype has more than one count but fewer than ten. A much more abundant neighbour one base away suggests this may be a read error. J is TRBJ1-6 and V is TRBV4-2, with TRBD1 matching 9 bases. The V gene's germline CDR1 is LGHNA and CDR2 YNFKEQ. V was pared by 4 bases and J by 6 bases, with 10 bases of the junction left unmatched. The CDR3 is 17 residues long. CDR3: CASSPPPGQGINSPLHF. The CDR3 DNA reads as TGTGCCAGCAGCCCCCCCCCGGGACAGGGAATTAATTCACCCCTCCACTTT.

This clonotype was seen at least ten times. V and J are TRBV12-3 or TRBV12-4 and TRBJ2-1; no clear D. This CDR3 has 14 residues. V was pared by 1 base and J by 5 bases, with 9 bases between. The CDR3 DNA follows: TGTGCCAGCAGTTTAGTACCTGCAAACAATGAGCAGTTCTTC. Translation: CASSLVPANNEQFF.

This chain links TRBV20-1 with TRBJ2-5; TRBD1 aligns across 7 bases. CDR1 DFQATT and CDR2 SNEGSKA come from the germline V gene (reference sequence). V lost 4 bases to trimming and J lost 4 bases; unmatched junction nucleotides: 9. The CDR3 is 14 amino acids. The CDR3 region has the DNA TGCAGTGCTACGACAGGGTGGGGCGGAGAGACCCAGTACTTC. Encoded protein: CSATTGWGGETQYF.

Many counts were recorded for this clonotype. The chain combines TRBV5-1 with TRBJ2-2, with TRBD1 matching 8 bases. V trimming: 5 bases; J trimming: 6 bases; junction bases outside the gene matches: 15. The CDR3 is made up of 17 amino acids. Germline CDR1 SGHRS, CDR2 YFSETQ. CDR3 region: CASRSERQGIVSGELFF. The CDR3, as DNA: TGCGCCAGCAGGAGTGAGCGACAGGGGATAGTTTCCGGGGAGCTGTTTTTT.

This clonotype was seen ten or more times. The chain links TRBV4-1 to TRBJ1-4, with 8 positions matching TRBD1. The junction had 5 bases not matched to a gene; V was cut back by 0 bases and J by 5 bases. This CDR3 is built from 16 residues. Germline CDR1 and CDR2: MGHRA and YSYEKL. The chain's CDR3 is CASSQDAGTGNEKLFF. CDR3 nucleotides: TGCGCCAGCAGCCAAGATGCCGGGACAGGAAATGAAAAACTGTTTTTT.

The chain is built from TRBV6-2 or TRBV6-3 and TRBJ2-3; 9 positions match TRBD2. Germline assignment: CDR1 MNHEY and CDR2 SVGEGT. The trim removed 8 bases at V and 4 bases at J, leaving 1 base unmatched. The CDR3 is made up of 12 amino acids. For the CDR3, the DNA is TGTGCCAGCGGCGGGGGGGCAGATACGCAGTATTTT. It is translated as CASGGGADTQYF.

The sample holds a few counts of this clonotype. This rearrangement joins TRBV28 to TRBJ1-3; D is uncertain. Germline CDR1 MDHEN, CDR2 SYDVKM. Trimming pared 0 bases from V and 0 bases from J, leaving 9 bases between. This CDR3 has 16 amino acids. The CDR3 DNA is TGTGCCAGCAGTTTATGGGTGGGTTCCTCTGGAAACACCATATATTTT. It specifies CASSLWVGSSGNTIYF.

The chain has TRBV14 and TRBJ1-1; D unclear. Trimming shortened V by 1 base and J by 0 bases, and 15 bases separated the two germline ends. The CDR3 runs to 17 residues. CDR1 is SGHDN, CDR2 FVKESK, per germline. CDR3 loop: CASSQGRLGMMNTEAFF. The DNA of the CDR3 is TGTGCCAGCAGCCAAGGCAGGTTGGGGATGATGAACACTGAAGCTTTCTTT.

This clonotype was picked up many times. The V call is TRBV28, the J call TRBJ1-4; D is possibly TRBD1 (5 bases). Trimming removed 5 bases at V and 8 bases at J, with 15 bases between. Germline values: CDR1 MDHEN, CDR2 SYDVKM. CDR3 length equals 14 residues. The CDR3 bases are TGTGCCAGCAGTCAACAGGCGGGGGGGGAAAAACTGTTTTTT. Translating it yields CASSQQAGGEKLFF.

This clonotype was counted at least ten times. This chain uses TRBV5-1 with TRBJ1-2, with a tentative D call TRBD1 (5 bases). The CDR3 consists of 14 residues. Trimming pared 1 base from V and 6 bases from J, leaving 13 bases between. Germline-derived CDR1 and CDR2 are SGHRS and YFSETQ. CDR3 residues: CASSLSGAKHGYTF. The CDR3 DNA is TGCGCCAGCAGCTTGAGTGGGGCGAAGCATGGCTACACCTTC.

The rearrangement links TRBV15 to TRBJ1-4; no firm D call. The ends were cut back, 3 bases at V and 0 bases at J, with 5 bases in the middle. The CDR3 contains 14 residues. Germline V gene sequence: CDR1 LNHNV, CDR2 YYDKDF (reference sequence). CDR3 protein: CATSRAATNEKLFF. CDR3 nucleotides: TGTGCCACCAGCAGGGCAGCAACTAATGAAAAACTGTTTTTT.

This chain links TRBV5-1 with TRBJ2-1, with a tentative D call TRBD2 (6 bases). The V gene's germline CDR1 is SGHRS and CDR2 YFSETQ. The ends were cut back, 4 bases at V and 6 bases at J, with 11 bases in the middle. The CDR3 is made up of 13 amino acids. This chain's CDR3 is CASSVGGGNEQFF. The DNA of the CDR3 is TGCGCCAGCAGCGTGGGGGGTGGCAATGAGCAGTTCTTC.

A few counts support this clonotype. This may be a read error, as it is one base from a much larger clone. The chain employs TRBV6-6 and TRBJ1-5, with TRBD1 matching 7 bases. CDR1 and CDR2 from the germline V gene are MNHNY and SVGAGI (reference sequence). The CDR3 totals 17 residues. The CDR3 nucleotides read TGTGCCAGCAGTTACTCGATTGGACAGGAGAACAATCAGCCCCAGCGTTTT. Amino acids: CASSYSIGQENNQPQRF.

This clonotype was seen repeatedly, ten times or more. For the CDR3, the DNA is TGTGCCAGCAGCTTGCAGGGTACTAATGAAAAACTGTTTTTT. As protein: CASSLQGTNEKLFF. V gene TRBV5-4 combines with J gene TRBJ1-4; D possibly corresponds to TRBD1 (5 bases). Trimming stripped 1 base from V and 2 bases from J, with 6 bases between. CDR3 length equals 14 residues. Germline loops: CDR1 SGHNT, CDR2 YYREEE (reference sequence).

The rearrangement joins TRBV20-1 to TRBJ2-5; no clear D. The V gene lost 1 base and the J gene lost 1 base, with 4 bases spanning the gap. CDR1 DFQATT and CDR2 SNEGSKA come from the germline V gene (reference sequence). CDR3 size: 12 residues. CDR3 residues: CSARGFQETQYF. CDR3 DNA: TGCAGTGCTAGAGGATTCCAAGAGACCCAGTACTTC.

This clonotype was counted many times. The V gene is TRBV4-1, the J gene TRBJ2-5, with 10 positions matching TRBD2. Germline V gives CDR1 MGHRA, CDR2 YSYEKL. J gave up 2 bases and V 8 bases, and 5 bases lay outside the gene matches. The CDR3 contains 14 residues. CDR3 sequence (DNA): TGCGCCAGCGGACTAGCGGAGAATCAAGAGACCCAGTACTTC. Amino acids: CASGLAENQETQYF.

There are many counts of this clonotype. The genes are TRBV12-5 and TRBJ1-5; no reliable D call. The CDR3 is 16 amino acids. Germline V gene lookup returns CDR1 LGHNT and CDR2 FRNRAP. Trimming left V 3 bases short and J 3 bases short, with 15 bases between. DNA of the CDR3: TGTGCTAGTGGTTTCCAACCGGACGGAAACAATCAGCCCCAGCATTTT. As protein: CASGFQPDGNNQPQHF.

In its sample, this clonotype was seen a few times. The chain employs TRBV5-1 and TRBJ1-1; D not resolved. Trimming stripped 0 bases from V and 2 bases from J, with 8 bases between. Looked up from germline, CDR1 is SGHRS and CDR2 is YFSETQ. The CDR3 consists of 14 residues. DNA for the CDR3: TGCGCCAGCAGCTTGGGGCAGTTCAACACTGAAGCTTTCTTT. As protein: CASSLGQFNTEAFF. The variable domain in full, with the rest retrieved from reference TRBV5-1 and TRBJ1-1, is KAGVTQTPRYLIKTRGQQVTLSCSPISGHRSVSWYQQTPGQGLQFLFEYFSETQRNKGNFPGRFSGRQFSNSRSEMNVSTLELGDSALYLCASSLGQFNTEAFFGQGTRLTVV.

This clonotype was recorded at least ten times. This chain joins TRBV5-5 and TRBJ2-4; D remains ambiguous. CDR1 and CDR2 (germline): SGHKS, YYEKEE (reference sequence). The CDR3 consists of 16 residues. Trimming shortened V by 2 bases and J by 1 base, and 13 bases separated the two germline ends. CDR3 DNA sequence: TGTGCCAGCAGCTTTCCTAGAAACACTGCCAAAAACATTCAGTACTTC. Encoded protein: CASSFPRNTAKNIQYF.

This clonotype was counted many times. V and J are TRBV30 and TRBJ1-6; maybe TRBD1 (5 bases). Germline assignment: CDR1 GTSNPN and CDR2 SVGIG (reference sequence). This CDR3 has 14 residues. Trimming stripped 4 bases from V and 9 bases from J, with 16 bases between. The CDR3 sequence is CAWNIRVGISPLHF. The CDR3 nucleotides are TGTGCCTGGAATATCAGGGTAGGAATTTCACCCCTCCACTTT.

On this clonotype: One base away lies a much larger clone, so this may be a sequencing read error. The chain employs TRBV5-6 and TRBJ2-3, with 7 bases fitting TRBD2. The CDR3 is made up of 16 amino acids. After removal of 5 bases from V and 6 bases from J, the junction contained 15 bases not matched to a gene. In germline, CDR1 is SGHDT, CDR2 YYEEEE. The CDR3 sequence is CASSVSPSGRGDTQYF. In DNA form, the CDR3 reads TGTGCCAGCAGTGTTTCCCCTAGCGGCAGAGGTGATACGCAGTATTTT.

As for this clonotype: No DNA is shown, since the ends of the CDR3 on it are uncertain; the CDR3 is the one TCRdb lists. The genes are TRBV6-1 and TRBJ2-5; the table's TRBD1 call for D was not verified on the DNA. Germline V gene data show CDR1 as MNHNS and CDR2 as SASEGT. Counting both end residues, the CDR3 totals 20 amino acids. The CDR3 here is CASLGRGVEKLFFGSGTQYF.

In regard to this clonotype: With a much larger clone just one base away, this may be a read error. The rearrangement links TRBV3-1 to TRBJ2-1; 8 bases match TRBD2. The CDR3 spans 17 residues. Germline CDR1 LGHDT, CDR2 YNNKEL (reference sequence). DNA for the CDR3: TGTGCCAGCAGCCAAGGGGTGGACGGGGGGGCCCTGAATGAGCAGTTGTTC. Its translation: CASSQGVDGGALNEQLF.

This clonotype was recorded at least ten times. The chain couples TRBV19 to TRBJ1-5; D gene ambiguous. Germline lookup yields CDR1 LNHDA and CDR2 SQIVND (reference sequence). The CDR3 length is 13 residues. V was cut by 3 bases and J by 5 bases, with 8 bases left in between. As DNA, the CDR3 is TGTGCCAGTAGTATTAACAGTGATCAGCCCCAGCATTTT. This codes for CASSINSDQPQHF.

The chain carries TRBV25-1 and TRBJ2-1; 10 bases align to TRBD2. Per the germline V gene, CDR1 is MGHDK and CDR2 is SYGVNS. V shed 3 bases and J 14 bases; nucleotides not matched to a gene: 16. CDR3 length: 16 residues. The CDR3 reads CASSDRPAGGRVSEFF. The CDR3 region has the DNA TGTGCCAGCAGTGATAGGCCAGCGGGGGGGCGGGTTAGTGAGTTCTTC.

Worth noting for this clonotype: One junction end does not reproduce the germline sequence, and a read error may be involved. This rearrangement joins TRBV11-2 to TRBJ2-7; a weak D match, TRBD2 (5 bases). CDR3 length: 15 residues. Germline-derived CDR1 and CDR2 are SGHAT and FQNNGV. CDR3: CASSRGGSASYEQCF. CDR3 nucleotides: TGTGCCAGCAGCCGTGGTGGTAGCGCGTCCTACGAGCAGTGCTTC.

CDR3 region: CASSLGQAGGAEQYV. For the CDR3, the DNA is TGCGCCAGCAGCTTGGGGCAGGCCGGGGGGGCCGAACAGTACGTC. This rearrangement joins TRBV5-1 to TRBJ2-7; 8 positions match TRBD2. CDR1 SGHRS and CDR2 YFSETQ come from the germline V gene. CDR3 length: 15 residues. V lost 0 bases to trimming and J lost 10 bases; unmatched junction nucleotides: 12.

This clonotype has at least ten counts. The chain couples TRBV20-1 to TRBJ2-1, with 11 nucleotides matching TRBD2. This CDR3 spans 17 amino acids. Trimming cost V 1 base and J 3 bases; bases outside gene matches: 8. CDR1 is DFQATT and CDR2 is SNEGSKA in the germline V gene (reference sequence). The CDR3 DNA follows: TGCAGTGCTAGAGTGGCTAGCGGGGGGTCCGTCTACAATGAGCAGTTCTTC. Its translation is CSARVASGGSVYNEQFF.